This T cell receptor beta chain was sequenced for a study of cytomegalovirus exposure and HLA in healthy donors. Worth noting for this clone: As yet, its antigen is unknown.

The study, taken as a whole, reports: Highly shared sequence variants in one cluster were likely a sequencing artifact.

The length of the CDR3 is 15 residues. The germline V gene has CDR1 SGHDN and CDR2 FVKESK. J was trimmed by 7 bases and V by 8 bases; bases with no gene match: 11. Amplification used 60 Vbeta primers and 13 Jbeta primers. Sequencing was performed with immunoSEQ multiplex PCR; in TCRdb, only in-frame clones are kept and a portion is missing. The sample holds fewer than 250,000 clones, around 73% seen once. Sequencing input: PBMCs. This clonotype was obtained from a male donor in good health and CMV-seronegative. The rearrangement uses TRBV14 and TRBJ2-5; 12 positions match TRBD2. CDR3 nucleotides: TGTGCCAGCGGACTAGCGGGACCATCGAGTGGGACCCAGTACTTC. Translated: CASGLAGPSSGTQYF.